This T cell receptor beta chain was identified in a study of response to subunit inactivated influenza vaccine (dated by TCRdb to 2016 to 2019). At the level of the whole study: The study used deep quantitative T cell receptor repertoire profiling to track responses to a trivalent subunit inactivated influenza vaccine. Study-level results and caveats: The authors suggested that each seasonal influenza vaccination may recruit only a limited number of new T cells.

About this clonotype: Its antigen remains undetermined. Per-base qualities were not stored, and no clone one base away is much larger.

The library was made by RT-PCR. TCRdb records Illumina HiSeq 2500 as the sequencer. TCRdb cleaned the public reads at Q25 with fastp, built clones with MiXCR and kept in-frame beta chains. Rows matching on CDR3 protein sequence are summarized as one entry with the most common DNA and genes. Within this sample are over 650,000 distinct CDR3 sequences, with around 20% of them counted one time only. The ten most abundant clones make up approximately 10% of the sample. V loses 6 bases at its end and J loses 6 bases; junction bases beyond the gene matches: 7. The CDR3 goes from the cysteine to the phenylalanine over 15 residues. Only CDR3 DNA is held: 45 bases, read in frame from base 1.

The chain was built from TRBV12-3 or TRBV12-4 and TRBJ1-5, and 11 junction bases match TRBD1. The sequences come from PBMCs from blood, collected about 5 days after vaccination. The source is a man between 50 and 59 years old who received an inactivated influenza vaccine. Donor details come from another sample of the same person, matched by shared clones. DNA sequence: TGTGCCAGCAGCCCGGGACAGGGGGTGTTTCAGCCCCAGCATTTT. Its protein is CASSPGQGVFQPQHF.